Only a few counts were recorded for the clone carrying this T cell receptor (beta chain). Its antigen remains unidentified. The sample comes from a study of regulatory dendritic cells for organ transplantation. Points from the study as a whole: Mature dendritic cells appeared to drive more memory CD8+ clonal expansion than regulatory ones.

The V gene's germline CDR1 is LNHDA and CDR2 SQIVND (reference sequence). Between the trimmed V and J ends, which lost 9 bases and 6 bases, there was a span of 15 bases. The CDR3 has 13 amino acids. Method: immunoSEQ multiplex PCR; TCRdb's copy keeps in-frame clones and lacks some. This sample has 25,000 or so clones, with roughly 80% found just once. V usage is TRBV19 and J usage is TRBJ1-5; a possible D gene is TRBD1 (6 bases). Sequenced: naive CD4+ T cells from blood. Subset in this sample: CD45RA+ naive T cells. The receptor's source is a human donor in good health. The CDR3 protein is CASRHRESQPQHF. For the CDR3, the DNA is TGTGCCAGCCGACACAGGGAAAGTCAGCCCCAGCATTTT.